What follows are 30 T cell receptor beta chains derived from one specimen sequenced in a study of shared clonotypes between healthy human individuals. This table comes from immunoSEQ multiplex PCR, and its TCRdb copy is limited to in-frame clones, with some not included. The sample contains about 2.1 million clones, roughly 93% of which appear only once. Positive CCR7 selection of CD45RO-negative cells yielded the naive CD8 cells, and terminally differentiated effector memory CD45RA+ cells were excluded. Sequenced: naive CD8+ T cells from PBMCs. These receptors were taken from a man between 18 and 29 years old in good health. Some clones in this sample may be carry-over from other donors' samples.

Remarks on this clone: The identical CDR3 is also encoded by other nucleotide sequences in the sample. The chain couples TRBV9 to TRBJ1-1; weak D call: TRBD1 (6 bases). Trimming removed 2 bases at V and 1 base at J, with 9 bases between. The CDR3 has 14 amino acids. Germline CDR1 and CDR2: SGDLS and YYNGEE. The CDR3 here is CASSVGQKNTEAFF. The CDR3 region has the DNA TGTGCCAGCAGCGTCGGACAGAAGAACACTGAAGCTTTCTTT.

This clone was observed a single time. The V and J genes are TRBV27 and TRBJ2-5; possibly TRBD2 for D (6 bases). Trimming left V 2 bases short and J 4 bases short, with 14 bases between. The CDR3 spans 15 residues. CDR1 and CDR2 from the germline V gene are MNHEY and SMNVEV (reference sequence). The CDR3 DNA reads TGTGCCAGCAGTTTAATGGGGACTTGGGGAGAGACCCAGTACTTC. Translation gives CASSLMGTWGETQYF.

The chain is built from TRBV28 and TRBJ2-7, with TRBD1 matching over 11 bases. CDR1 and CDR2 from the germline V gene are MDHEN and SYDVKM. With 2 bases clipped from V and 4 bases from J, the junction kept 4 bases outside the gene matches. The CDR3 loop spans 15 amino acids. CDR3 nucleotides: TGTGCCAGCAGTTTAGGGACAGGGGGTGCTTACGAGCAGTACTTC. Residues: CASSLGTGGAYEQYF.

V is TRBV27 and J is TRBJ2-1; D might be TRBD2 (6 bases). Trimming took off 6 bases at V and 6 bases at J, with 18 bases between the two ends. The germline V gene encodes CDR1 MNHEY and CDR2 SMNVEV (reference sequence). The CDR3 spans 15 residues. CDR3 sequence (DNA): TGTGCCAGCAGGGAGGGACGGCTGATCTCCAATGAGCAGTTCTTC. Translation: CASREGRLISNEQFF.

In its sample, this clone was seen once. The chain recombines TRBV4-2 with TRBJ1-2; the D gene is possibly TRBD1 (5 bases). The CDR3 is 14 residues long. V was pared by 1 base and J by 8 bases, with 14 bases between. Germline values: CDR1 LGHNA, CDR2 YNFKEQ. This CDR3 reads CASSQGDGSSGYTF. DNA of the CDR3: TGTGCCAGCAGCCAAGGGGACGGAAGCTCGGGCTACACCTTC.

The chain couples TRBV28 to TRBJ2-7, with D perhaps matching TRBD2 (6 bases). Trimming pared 5 bases from V and 5 bases from J, leaving 16 bases between. The CDR3 runs 14 residues. CDR1 and CDR2 (germline): MDHEN, SYDVKM. The DNA of the CDR3 is TGTGCCAGCAGTGGGGTCCCGGGAGCGGACGAGCAGTACTTC. Its protein is CASSGVPGADEQYF. Full variable domain (outside the CDR3, taken from reference TRBV28 and TRBJ2-7): DVKVTQSSRYLVKRTGEKVFLECVQDMDHENMFWYRQDPGLGLRLIYFSYDVKMKEKGDIPEGYSVSREKKERFSLILESASTNQTSMYLCASSGVPGADEQYFGPGTRLTVT.

The chain combines TRBV7-9 with TRBJ2-5, with D unresolved. V lost 1 base, J lost 11 bases, and 14 bases lay in between. Germline CDR1 SEHNR, CDR2 FQNEAQ (reference sequence). This CDR3 spans 13 amino acids. The chain's CDR3 is CASSLGGLAEQYF. CDR3 bases: TGTGCCAGCAGCTTAGGAGGCCTTGCGGAGCAGTACTTC.

The V call is TRBV28, the J call TRBJ2-1; tentatively, D is TRBD2 (5 bases). This CDR3 has 15 residues. Trimming cost V 6 bases and J 4 bases, with 16 bases left between them. Germline V lookup: CDR1 MDHEN, CDR2 SYDVKM. The CDR3 nucleotides are TGTGCCAGCAGCCAACCTCGGGGAGTATACAATGAGCAGTTCTTC. Its protein product is CASSQPRGVYNEQFF.

The V call is TRBV7-8, the J call TRBJ2-2; D is unresolved. This CDR3 spans 13 amino acids. CDR1 is SGHVS, CDR2 FQNEAQ, per germline. V dropped 5 bases and J dropped 6 bases, with 10 bases sitting between them. DNA for the CDR3: TGTGCCAGCAGCCCATACCGGTCCGGGGAGCTGTTTTTT. Protein: CASSPYRSGELFF.

The chain is built from TRBV2 and TRBJ2-7, with a possible D match to TRBD2 (5 bases). From germline, CDR1 is SNHLY and CDR2 FYNNEI. Between the trimmed V and J ends, which lost 11 bases and 0 bases, there was a span of 14 bases. The CDR3 totals 13 residues. The CDR3 region is CAGLAGNSYEQYF. The CDR3 nucleotides are TGTGCCGGGCTGGCGGGCAACTCCTACGAGCAGTACTTC.

The chain couples TRBV29-1 to TRBJ2-5, with D perhaps matching TRBD1 (6 bases). The J call may be wrong; the DNA end is better matched by TRBJ2-7. Per germline, CDR1 SQVTM and CDR2 ANQGSEA. The CDR3 has 11 amino acids. The CDR3 sequence: CSVESGDEQYF. The DNA of the CDR3 is TGCAGCGTTGAGTCAGGGGACGAGCAGTACTTC.

V is TRBV5-1 and J is TRBJ2-1, with a possible D match to TRBD2 (5 bases). Per the germline V gene, CDR1 is SGHRS and CDR2 is YFSETQ. The CDR3 is 15 residues long. Trimming stripped 1 base from V and 1 base from J, with 9 bases between. The CDR3: CASSLLSGSYNEQFF. CDR3 in DNA: TGCGCCAGCAGCTTGCTCAGCGGTTCCTACAATGAGCAGTTCTTC.

V is TRBV13 and J is TRBJ1-3, with TRBD1 matching over 7 bases. The V gene's germline CDR1 is PRHDT and CDR2 FYEKMQ (reference sequence). J gave up 2 bases and V 2 bases, and 6 bases lay outside the gene matches. This CDR3 region has 16 residues. This CDR3 is CASSLIRQGTGNTIYF. CDR3 nucleotide sequence: TGTGCCAGCAGCTTAATTAGACAGGGCACTGGAAACACCATATATTTT.

The count of this clone is one. This chain uses TRBV5-5 with TRBJ2-7; D is uncertain. V was clipped by 0 bases and J by 7 bases, with 8 bases between them. This CDR3 spans 12 amino acids. The germline V gene has CDR1 SGHKS and CDR2 YYEKEE (reference sequence). CDR3 DNA sequence: TGTGCCAGCAGCTTGGTGCCCGCGGAGCAGTACTTC. This sequence encodes CASSLVPAEQYF.

As regards this clone: Within the sample, other DNA sequences also encode this same CDR3. The chain employs TRBV5-4 and TRBJ2-1; D unresolved. V lost 0 bases, J lost 6 bases, and 4 bases lay in between. This CDR3 has 12 residues. Per the germline V gene, CDR1 is SGHNT and CDR2 is YYREEE (reference sequence). CDR3 protein: CASSLVTNEQFF. CDR3 bases: TGTGCCAGCAGCTTGGTCACCAATGAGCAGTTCTTC.

The chain carries TRBV25-1 and TRBJ2-5, with 10 bases that match TRBD2. Trimming cost V 7 bases and J 4 bases; bases outside gene matches: 6. This CDR3 comprises 14 residues. Germline CDR1 is MGHDK and CDR2 is SYGVNS. This CDR3 is CASTSLAGGETQYF. The CDR3, as DNA: TGTGCCAGCACCTCATTAGCGGGAGGAGAGACCCAGTACTTC.

This clone has a single count. V and J are TRBV15 and TRBJ2-5; D might be TRBD1 (5 bases). The germline V gene has CDR1 LNHNV and CDR2 YYDKDF (reference sequence). The V gene lost 4 bases and the J gene lost 5 bases, with 14 bases spanning the gap. This CDR3 has 14 amino acids. CDR3 DNA sequence: TGTGCCACCAGCATAACCAGGGCACGGGAGACCCAGTACTTC. It is translated as CATSITRARETQYF.

As regards this clone: This sample also contains other DNA sequences that code for the same CDR3. The gene calls are TRBV6-5 and TRBJ1-1; D not certain. The germline V gene has CDR1 MNHEY and CDR2 SVGAGI. The CDR3 covers 13 residues. The V and J ends lost 0 bases and 5 bases respectively, with 7 bases between them. The CDR3 loop is CASSYSRLTEAFF. CDR3 nucleotide sequence: TGTGCCAGCAGTTACTCGAGATTAACTGAAGCTTTCTTT.

The V gene is TRBV7-9, the J gene TRBJ2-1; a weak D match, TRBD1 (6 bases). Germline CDR1 SEHNR, CDR2 FQNEAQ (reference sequence). This CDR3 region has 17 residues. Trimming cost V 4 bases and J 0 bases, with 16 bases left between them. The CDR3 DNA follows: TGTGCCAGCAGCTATACTGGGACACGAAGCTCCTACAATGAGCAGTTCTTC. Its translation: CASSYTGTRSSYNEQFF.

The chain combines TRBV9 with TRBJ1-3, with 8 bases fitting TRBD1. After removal of 3 bases from V and 0 bases from J, the junction contained 8 bases not matched to a gene. This CDR3 is built from 17 residues. The germline V gene has CDR1 SGDLS and CDR2 YYNGEE. CDR3 protein: CASSADRGGISGNTIYF. Written as DNA, the CDR3 is TGTGCCAGCAGCGCTGACAGGGGTGGGATCTCTGGAAACACCATATATTTT.

The genes are TRBV19 and TRBJ2-7; 8 bases line up with TRBD1. The V gene end was trimmed by 5 bases and the J gene end by 0 bases; junction bases not matched to a gene: 9. Germline V gene lookup returns CDR1 LNHDA and CDR2 SQIVND (reference sequence). The CDR3 extends over 16 amino acids. DNA of the CDR3: TGTGCCAGTAGTGGAGGCGCACAGGGGGGCTCCTACGAGCAGTACTTC. This encodes CASSGGAQGGSYEQYF. The complete variable domain, with remaining parts taken from reference TRBV19 and TRBJ2-7, reads DGGITQSPKYLFRKEGQNVTLSCEQNLNHDAMYWYRQDPGQGLRLIYYSQIVNDFQKGDIAEGYSVSREKKESFPLTVTSAQKNPTAFYLCASSGGAQGGSYEQYFGPGTRLTVT.

The sample holds one count of this clone. The CDR3 region has the DNA TGTGCCAGTAGTTTTTCCCGGACAGGGATCAGCGAGCAGTACTTC. The encoded protein is CASSFSRTGISEQYF. V usage is TRBV19 and J usage is TRBJ2-7, with TRBD1 matching over 8 bases. Trimming took 5 bases from V and 6 from J; bases not matched to a gene: 12. This CDR3 is built from 15 residues. Germline-derived CDR1 and CDR2 are LNHDA and SQIVND (reference sequence).

V usage is TRBV27 and J usage is TRBJ2-5; 7 bases agree with TRBD1. The CDR3 consists of 13 residues. Unmatched junction bases numbered 10, after V lost 10 bases and J lost 5 bases. Germline loops: CDR1 MNHEY, CDR2 SMNVEV (reference sequence). This CDR3 reads CATAGGWKETQYF. The CDR3 nucleotides read TGTGCCACGGCAGGGGGTTGGAAGGAGACCCAGTACTTC.

The V call is TRBV7-9, the J call TRBJ2-5; 11 bases align to TRBD2. With 8 bases clipped from V and 4 bases from J, the junction kept 12 bases outside the gene matches. Germline CDR1 reads SEHNR; CDR2 reads FQNEAQ (reference sequence). This CDR3 is built from 16 residues. CDR3 residues: CASAVTSGSRAETQYF. The CDR3 nucleotides read TGTGCCAGCGCTGTTACTAGCGGGAGTCGCGCAGAGACCCAGTACTTC.

This sequence joins TRBV27 and TRBJ2-7; D possibly corresponds to TRBD1 (6 bases). The CDR3 is 16 residues long. Trimming cost V 0 bases and J 4 bases, with 16 bases left between them. Germline V gene data show CDR1 as MNHEY and CDR2 as SMNVEV (reference sequence). This CDR3 is CASSLSLDSQGYEQYF. In DNA form, the CDR3 reads TGTGCCAGCAGTTTATCGCTGGACAGCCAGGGATACGAGCAGTACTTC.

The chain joins TRBV30 to TRBJ2-1, with D perhaps TRBD1 (6 bases). The CDR3 extends over 13 amino acids. The ends were cut back, 5 bases at V and 7 bases at J, with 15 bases in the middle. CDR1 is GTSNPN and CDR2 is SVGIG in the germline V gene (reference sequence). The CDR3 loop is CAWALQGGNEQFF. For the CDR3, the DNA is TGTGCCTGGGCGTTACAGGGCGGTAATGAGCAGTTCTTC.

The V call is TRBV10-1, the J call TRBJ2-1; TRBD2 matches 9 bases. CDR3 length: 16 residues. From germline, CDR1 is WNHNN and CDR2 SYGVQD (reference sequence). J gave up 4 bases and V 5 bases, and 9 bases lay outside the gene matches. The chain's CDR3 is CASSRKLTSGYNEQFF. In DNA, the CDR3 is TGCGCCAGCAGTCGAAAACTGACTAGCGGTTACAATGAGCAGTTCTTC.

This chain connects TRBV10-2 to TRBJ2-3; D ambiguous. CDR1 is WSHSY and CDR2 is SAAADI in the germline V gene. V lost 5 bases and J lost 1, with 4 bases in between. The CDR3 runs 12 residues. The CDR3 sequence: CASSPRTDTQYF. CDR3 nucleotide sequence: TGCGCCAGCAGTCCCCGCACAGATACGCAGTATTTT.

The V gene is TRBV9, the J gene TRBJ2-7, with TRBD2 matching 8 bases. The length of the CDR3 is 15 residues. Trimming cost V 2 bases and J 0 bases; bases outside gene matches: 4. Germline CDR1 reads SGDLS; CDR2 reads YYNGEE. The CDR3: CASSVSGVSSYEQYF. The DNA of the CDR3 is TGTGCCAGCAGCGTTAGCGGGGTCAGCTCCTACGAGCAGTACTTC.

This sequence joins TRBV6-5 and TRBJ1-6, with a tentative D call TRBD1 (6 bases). Germline assignment: CDR1 MNHEY and CDR2 SVGAGI. The V and J ends lost 5 bases and 8 bases respectively, with 16 bases between them. The CDR3 is 15 amino acids. The CDR3 reads CASSLRTAGYSPLHF. The CDR3 region has the DNA TGTGCCAGCAGTCTCCGGACAGCAGGCTATTCACCCCTCCACTTT.